These 24 T cell receptor beta chains originate from one sample sequenced in a study of cytomegalovirus exposure and HLA in healthy donors. Repertoires were generated with immunoSEQ multiplex PCR, while TCRdb's copy carries only in-frame clones and drops some. This table has around 90,000 clones, 84% appearing once. Specimen: PBMCs. These receptors originate from a woman younger than 35 in good health and CMV-seropositive.

This clone was seen only once. The chain has TRBV7-8 and TRBJ2-5; 13 nucleotides line up with TRBD2. V was pared by 5 bases and J by 9 bases, with 9 bases of the junction left unmatched. Germline V lookup: CDR1 SGHVS, CDR2 FQNEAQ. This CDR3 has 15 amino acids. CDR3 sequence: CASSTGTSGAGAQYF. The CDR3 region has the DNA TGTGCCAGCAGCACCGGGACTAGCGGGGCCGGGGCCCAGTACTTC.

This chain connects TRBV7-9 to TRBJ2-2, with D maybe TRBD1 (5 bases). V dropped 5 bases and J dropped 7 bases, with 11 bases sitting between them. Germline assignment: CDR1 SEHNR and CDR2 FQNEAQ (reference sequence). The CDR3 length is 13 residues. Here the CDR3 DNA reads TGTGCCAGCAGCCTACAGGTTAACGGGGAGCTGTTTTTT. Amino acid sequence: CASSLQVNGELFF.

As DNA, the CDR3 is TGCGCCAGCAGTATCCCGGGACAGGGGTTTTACGAGCAGTACTTC. Encoded protein: CASSIPGQGFYEQYF. The V call is TRBV10-2, the J call TRBJ2-7; 10 positions agree with TRBD1. The J segment lost 4 bases and the V segment lost 5 bases, leaving 8 bases of the junction unmatched. CDR3 length: 15 residues. Germline V gene lookup returns CDR1 WSHSY and CDR2 SAAADI.

This rearrangement joins TRBV2 to TRBJ1-2; D is unresolved. The germline V gene has CDR1 SNHLY and CDR2 FYNNEI. Trimming left V 0 bases short and J 3 bases short, with 11 bases between. CDR3 length: 15 amino acids. CDR3 in DNA: TGTGCCAGCAGTGAAGCGTTGGCAGACTACTATGGCTACACCTTC. This codes for CASSEALADYYGYTF.

The genes are TRBV4-1 and TRBJ2-7; TRBD1 matches at 9 bases. Trimming at V came to 5 bases and at J to 2 bases, leaving 4 bases not matched to a gene. Germline V gene lookup returns CDR1 MGHRA and CDR2 YSYEKL. The CDR3 loop spans 14 amino acids. CDR3 nucleotides: TGCGCCAGCAGCTACCGGGACAGGGCCTACGAGCAGTACTTC. Its translation: CASSYRDRAYEQYF.

This chain uses TRBV7-6 with TRBJ1-2; D is unclear. Trimming cost V 2 bases and J 5 bases, with 12 bases left between them. CDR1 is SGHVS, CDR2 FNYEAQ, per germline. The CDR3 length is 14 residues. The CDR3 loop reads CASSLLGSVYGYTF. The CDR3 nucleotides read TGTGCCAGCAGCTTATTGGGCAGTGTTTATGGCTACACCTTC.

The count of this clone is one. This chain connects TRBV27 to TRBJ2-7; 10 bases fit TRBD1. After removal of 6 bases from V and 1 base from J, the junction contained 3 bases not matched to a gene. The CDR3 runs to 14 residues. CDR1 and CDR2 (germline): MNHEY, SMNVEV (reference sequence). The CDR3 nucleotides are TGTGCCAGCAGGGACAGGGGGGGTTCCTACGAGCAGTACTTC. Its translation: CASRDRGGSYEQYF.

Notes on this clone: Different DNA sequences within this sample yield the same CDR3. J is TRBJ1-1 and V is TRBV2; TRBD1 matches at 11 bases. This CDR3 spans 13 amino acids. V lost 6 bases and J lost 4; bases outside the gene matches: 1. Germline assignment: CDR1 SNHLY and CDR2 FYNNEI. The CDR3 DNA reads TGTGCCAGCAGGGGACAGGGGGGCACTGAAGCTTTCTTT. The encoded protein is CASRGQGGTEAFF. The whole variable domain, filled in from reference TRBV2 and TRBJ1-1, reads EPEVTQTPSHQVTQMGQEVILRCVPISNHLYFYWYRQILGQKVEFLVSFYNNEISEKSEIFDDQFSVERPDGSNFTLKIRSTKLEDSAMYFCASRGQGGTEAFFGQGTRLTVV.

J is TRBJ2-7 and V is TRBV28, with D unresolved. The V gene lost 5 bases and the J gene lost 2 bases, with 13 bases spanning the gap. This CDR3 spans 14 amino acids. CDR1 and CDR2 from the germline V gene are MDHEN and SYDVKM. CDR3 DNA sequence: TGTGCCAGCAGTCAGCCTTGGGCACCCTACGAGCAGTACTTC. This gives the protein CASSQPWAPYEQYF. Full variable domain (missing parts from reference TRBV28 and TRBJ2-7): DVKVTQSSRYLVKRTGEKVFLECVQDMDHENMFWYRQDPGLGLRLIYFSYDVKMKEKGDIPEGYSVSREKKERFSLILESASTNQTSMYLCASSQPWAPYEQYFGPGTRLTVT.

The table lists this clone with a few counts. V and J are TRBV19 and TRBJ2-2; D uncertain. Germline loops: CDR1 LNHDA, CDR2 SQIVND (reference sequence). The V end lost 3 bases, the J end lost 6 bases, and 5 bases lay between the germline ends. There are 12 residues in the CDR3. The CDR3 DNA sequence: TGTGCCAGTAGTATCGAGGCCGGGGAGCTGTTTTTT. Its translation: CASSIEAGELFF.

V and J are TRBV10-3 and TRBJ2-3; D possibly corresponds to TRBD2 (5 bases). The CDR3 is 16 amino acids. Germline V gene data show CDR1 as ENHRY and CDR2 as SYGVKD. The V end lost 6 bases, the J end lost 0 bases, and 16 bases lay between the germline ends. DNA for the CDR3: TGTGCCATCAGGCCGGGGTCGCAGATTAGCACAGATACGCAGTATTTT. It specifies CAIRPGSQISTDTQYF.

CDR3 nucleotide sequence: TGTGCCAGCAGCTTCGCCCATGGACTAGCGGGGTCATCGGCCGGGGAGCTGTTTTTT. This encodes CASSFAHGLAGSSAGELFF. The V and J genes are TRBV13 and TRBJ2-2; 12 bases are shared with TRBD2. J lost 6 bases, V lost 3 bases, and 14 bases had no gene match. Looked up from germline, CDR1 is PRHDT and CDR2 is FYEKMQ (reference sequence). CDR3 length: 19 amino acids. The full variable domain, its missing parts supplied by reference TRBV13 and TRBJ2-2, is AAGVIQSPRHLIKEKRETATLKCYPIPRHDTVYWYQQGPGQDPQFLISFYEKMQSDKGSIPDRFSAQQFSDYHSELNMSSLELGDSALYFCASSFAHGLAGSSAGELFFGEGSRLTVL.

The chain couples TRBV30 to TRBJ2-5, with D uncertain. V gave up 0 bases and J gave up 4 bases, with 3 bases separating them. The length of the CDR3 is 11 residues. The germline V gene encodes CDR1 GTSNPN and CDR2 SVGIG (reference sequence). The CDR3 nucleotides read TGTGCCTGGAGTGTCGGAGAGACCCAGTACTTC. Its translation is CAWSVGETQYF.

The V gene is TRBV9, the J gene TRBJ2-5; 9 nucleotides line up with TRBD2. The CDR3 contains 14 residues. V lost 3 bases and J lost 2; bases outside the gene matches: 2. Germline V gives CDR1 SGDLS, CDR2 YYNGEE. This CDR3 reads CASSATSGQETQYF. The CDR3 DNA sequence: TGTGCCAGCAGCGCAACTAGCGGGCAAGAGACCCAGTACTTC.

The chain combines TRBV7-8 with TRBJ2-3, with D possibly being TRBD1 (6 bases). V was shortened by 1 base and J by 0 bases, with 11 bases between the two germline ends. The CDR3 contains 16 residues. CDR1 and CDR2 from the germline V gene are SGHVS and FQNEAQ. DNA of the CDR3: TGTGCCAGCAGCTTAGTTGGGACACTAAGCACAGATACGCAGTATTTT. Protein: CASSLVGTLSTDTQYF.

The V call is TRBV19, the J call TRBJ1-6; 8 nucleotides match TRBD1. Trimming took 5 bases from V and 10 from J; bases not matched to a gene: 4. Germline CDR1 is LNHDA and CDR2 is SQIVND (reference sequence). The CDR3 runs to 13 residues. The CDR3 bases are TGTGCCAGTAGTGACAGGGGCCGCTCACCCCTCCACTTT. Its protein product is CASSDRGRSPLHF.

This chain joins TRBV18 and TRBJ1-1; the D is unclear. Between the trimmed V and J ends, which lost 0 bases and 8 bases, there was a span of 10 bases. Germline loops: CDR1 KGHSH, CDR2 LQKENI. CDR3 length: 13 amino acids. The CDR3 region has the DNA TGTGCCAGCTCACCACCGGAGGACCAGGAAGCTTTCTTT. Residues: CASSPPEDQEAFF.

The rearrangement joins TRBV19 to TRBJ1-2; D is unresolved. Per the germline V gene, CDR1 is LNHDA and CDR2 is SQIVND (reference sequence). Trimming took 3 bases from V and 8 from J, leaving 16 bases between them. CDR3 length equals 14 residues. CDR3 sequence (DNA): TGTGCCAGTAGTATGGTCGCGGCTACAAGAGGCTACACCTTC. Translated: CASSMVAATRGYTF.

The chain is built from TRBV18 and TRBJ1-1; 7 bases agree with TRBD1. CDR3 size: 13 residues. V trimming: 4 bases; J trimming: 3 bases; junction bases outside the gene matches: 2. Germline V gene data show CDR1 as KGHSH and CDR2 as LQKENI. The DNA for the CDR3 is TGTGCCAGCTCACAGGGGGCTGACACTGAAGCTTTCTTT. This encodes CASSQGADTEAFF.

The chain uses TRBV27 and TRBJ1-2, with D maybe TRBD1 (5 bases). Germline V CDR1 and CDR2: MNHEY, SMNVEV (reference sequence). Trimming pared 5 bases from V and 8 bases from J, leaving 24 bases between. CDR3 length equals 16 residues. CDR3 coding DNA: TGTGCCAGCAGTAACGATCCAGGCAGGGCGGCCCACGGCTACACCTTC. Encoded protein: CASSNDPGRAAHGYTF.

This chain links TRBV5-1 with TRBJ2-5; tentative D call: TRBD2 (6 bases). The CDR3 is made up of 14 amino acids. Trimming cost V 6 bases and J 5 bases, with 17 bases left between them. CDR1 SGHRS and CDR2 YFSETQ come from the germline V gene. DNA of the CDR3: TGCGCCAGCACCGGGTCGGGCCGGGGGGAGACCCAGTACTTC. Amino acid sequence: CASTGSGRGETQYF.

On this clone itself: At the DNA level, this CDR3 is encoded by other sequences in the same sample as well. The chain is built from TRBV7-2 and TRBJ2-7; D is uncertain. Trimming removed 4 bases at V and 3 bases at J, with 4 bases between. This CDR3 is 11 amino acids long. The germline V gene encodes CDR1 SGHTA and CDR2 FQGNSA. CDR3 nucleotides: TGTGCCAGCAGCTCTTACTACGAGCAGTACTTC. It codes for CASSSYYEQYF.

The rearrangement links TRBV14 to TRBJ1-6; D is uncertain. Trimming shortened V by 2 bases and J by 3 bases, and 11 bases separated the two germline ends. The CDR3 is made up of 16 amino acids. The germline CDR1 and CDR2 sequences are SGHDN and FVKESK. In DNA form, the CDR3 reads TGTGCCAGCAGCCAAACCGCAGGAGGCTATAATTCACCCCTCCACTTT. This translates into CASSQTAGGYNSPLHF.

The chain links TRBV6-1 to TRBJ2-1, with 7 bases matching TRBD1. The V and J ends lost 7 bases and 7 bases, in that order; junction bases with no gene match: 10. Per the germline V gene, CDR1 is MNHNS and CDR2 is SASEGT. The CDR3 spans 14 residues. The DNA for the CDR3 is TGTGCCAGCAATCTACCGGGACAGCAAAATGAGCAGTTCTTC. It yields the protein CASNLPGQQNEQFF.